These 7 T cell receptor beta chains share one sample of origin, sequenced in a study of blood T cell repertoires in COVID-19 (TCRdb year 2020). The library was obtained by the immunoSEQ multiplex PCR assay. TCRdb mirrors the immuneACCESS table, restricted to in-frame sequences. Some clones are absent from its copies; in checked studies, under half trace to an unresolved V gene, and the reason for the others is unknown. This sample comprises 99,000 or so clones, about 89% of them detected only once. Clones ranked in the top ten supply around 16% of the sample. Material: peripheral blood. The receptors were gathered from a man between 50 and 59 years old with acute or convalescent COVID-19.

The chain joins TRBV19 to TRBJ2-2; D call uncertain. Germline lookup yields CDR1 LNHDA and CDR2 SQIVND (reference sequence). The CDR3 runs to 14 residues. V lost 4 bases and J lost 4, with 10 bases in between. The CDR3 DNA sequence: TGTGCCAGTAGTACTCGGGTTATCACCGGGGAGCTGTTTTTT. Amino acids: CASSTRVITGELFF.

The CDR3 spells CATSDASTGGSGNTIYF. CDR3 sequence (DNA): TGTGCCACCAGTGATGCCTCGACAGGGGGCTCTGGAAACACCATATATTTT. The chain uses TRBV24-1 and TRBJ1-3, with TRBD1 matching 9 bases. J was trimmed by 0 bases and V by 3 bases; bases with no gene match: 5. Germline assignment: CDR1 KGHDR and CDR2 SFDVKD. The CDR3 runs 17 residues.

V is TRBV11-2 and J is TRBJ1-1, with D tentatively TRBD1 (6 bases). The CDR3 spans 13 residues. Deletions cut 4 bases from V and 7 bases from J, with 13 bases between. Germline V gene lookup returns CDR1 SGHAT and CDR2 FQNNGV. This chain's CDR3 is CASSSSGQIEAFF. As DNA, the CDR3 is TGTGCCAGCAGCTCCTCAGGACAGATTGAAGCTTTCTTT.

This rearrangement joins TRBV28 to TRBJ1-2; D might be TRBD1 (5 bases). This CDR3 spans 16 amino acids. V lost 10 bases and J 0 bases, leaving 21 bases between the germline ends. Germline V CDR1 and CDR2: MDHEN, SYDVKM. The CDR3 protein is CATKRGSIPSNYGYTF. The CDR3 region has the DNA TGTGCCACCAAAAGGGGCAGCATACCCTCTAACTATGGCTACACCTTC.

The DNA for the CDR3 is TGTGCCAGCAGTGAAGTCACTAGCGCAAATGAGCAGTTCTTC. Protein product: CASSEVTSANEQFF. The chain recombines TRBV6-1 with TRBJ2-1; 7 nucleotides match TRBD2. CDR1 MNHNS and CDR2 SASEGT come from the germline V gene. CDR3 length: 14 amino acids. V gave up 1 base and J gave up 7 bases; unmatched junction bases: 4.

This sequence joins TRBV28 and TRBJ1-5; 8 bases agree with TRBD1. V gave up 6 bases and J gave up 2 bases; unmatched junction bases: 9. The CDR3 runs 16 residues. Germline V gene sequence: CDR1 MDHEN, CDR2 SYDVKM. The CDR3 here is CASSPRTGFGNQPQHF. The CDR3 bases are TGTGCCAGCAGCCCTCGGACAGGGTTCGGCAATCAGCCCCAGCATTTT.

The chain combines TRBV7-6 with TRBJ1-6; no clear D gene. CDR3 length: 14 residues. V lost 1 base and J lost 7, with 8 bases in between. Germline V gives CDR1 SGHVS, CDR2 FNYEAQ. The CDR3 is CASSLGTGNSPLHF. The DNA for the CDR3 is TGTGCCAGCAGCTTAGGGACGGGGAATTCACCCCTCCACTTT. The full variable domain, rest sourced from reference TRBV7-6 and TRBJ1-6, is GAGVSQSPRYKVTKRGQDVALRCDPISGHVSLYWYRQALGQGPEFLTYFNYEAQQDKSGLPNDRFSAERPEGSISTLTIQRTEQRDSAMYRCASSLGTGNSPLHFGNGTRLTVT.